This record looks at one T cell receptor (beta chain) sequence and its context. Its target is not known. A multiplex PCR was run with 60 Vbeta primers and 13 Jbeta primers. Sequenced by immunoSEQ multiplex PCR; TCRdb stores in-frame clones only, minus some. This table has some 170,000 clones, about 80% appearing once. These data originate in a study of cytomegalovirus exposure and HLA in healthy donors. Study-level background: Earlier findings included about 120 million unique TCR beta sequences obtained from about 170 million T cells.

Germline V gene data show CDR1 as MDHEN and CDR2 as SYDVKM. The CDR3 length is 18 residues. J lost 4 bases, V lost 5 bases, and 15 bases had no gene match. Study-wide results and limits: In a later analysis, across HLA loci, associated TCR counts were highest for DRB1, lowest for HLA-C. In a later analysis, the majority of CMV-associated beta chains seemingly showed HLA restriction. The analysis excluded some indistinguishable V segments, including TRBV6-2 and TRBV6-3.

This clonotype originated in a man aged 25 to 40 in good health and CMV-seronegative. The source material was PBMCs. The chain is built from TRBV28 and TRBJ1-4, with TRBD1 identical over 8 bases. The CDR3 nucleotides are TGTGCCAGCAGTCCCACGACAGGGGTCATTATATTTAATGAAAAACTGTTTTTT. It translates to CASSPTTGVIIFNEKLFF.